This T cell receptor (beta chain) came from a study of OX40 agonist ivuxolimab in advanced cancers. The CDR3 runs 15 residues. Germline trimming cut 3 bases from V and 2 bases from J; bases unmatched to any gene: 3. CDR1 is SGHKS and CDR2 is YYEKEE in the germline V gene (reference sequence). TCRdb's copy holds only in-frame clones and misses some; the assay was immunoSEQ multiplex PCR. The table has 60,000 to 100,000 clones, around 80% seen once. Enrollment shut out patients with autoimmune disease history or systemic immunosuppression. The input for sequencing was CD4+ or CD8+ T cells sorted from blood, taken in a trial of the OX40 agonist ivuxolimab. The chain links TRBV5-5 to TRBJ1-2; 11 nucleotides line up with TRBD1. The sequence was obtained from an adult with an advanced solid tumor such as melanoma, head and neck, liver or kidney cancer. The CDR3 loop reads CASSSWTGGNYGYTF. The CDR3 DNA follows: TGTGCCAGCAGCTCATGGACAGGGGGCAACTATGGCTACACCTTC.